The next 13 T cell receptor beta chains were all read from a single sample in a study of blood T cell repertoires in COVID-19. Measured with immunoSEQ multiplex PCR; TCRdb has only the in-frame clones, and not every one. There are 200,000 to 250,000 clones in the sample; roughly 79% occur only once, and around 9% lies in the top ten. Material for sequencing was PBMCs or T cells enriched from blood (not recorded which). The receptor set was obtained from a woman in her forties or fifties with acute COVID-19.

The chain couples TRBV15 to TRBJ2-1; TRBD1 matches at 7 bases. The CDR3 covers 15 residues. Trimming removed 1 base from V and 6 bases from J; junction bases left unmatched: 6. From germline, CDR1 is LNHNV and CDR2 YYDKDF (reference sequence). The CDR3 nucleotides read TGTGCCACCAGCAGAGCCGAGACAGGGATCAATGAGCAGTTCTTC. Its translation is CATSRAETGINEQFF.

This rearrangement joins TRBV11-1 to TRBJ2-7; D might be TRBD2 (5 bases). The CDR3 extends over 14 amino acids. V was cut by 4 bases and J by 3 bases, with 13 bases left in between. Germline CDR1 and CDR2: SGHAT and FQDESV (reference sequence). CDR3 in DNA: TGTGCCAGCAGCTCCCCCGGGGTCAACTACGAGCAGTACTTC. Translated: CASSSPGVNYEQYF. The whole variable domain, remainder taken from reference TRBV11-1 and TRBJ2-7, is EAEVAQSPRYKITEKSQAVAFWCDPISGHATLYWYRQILGQGPELLVQFQDESVVDDSQLPKDRFSAERLKGVDSTLKIQPAELGDSAMYLCASSSPGVNYEQYFGPGTRLTVT.

This clone has only one observation. The V call is TRBV6-2 or TRBV6-3, the J call TRBJ2-7; D not resolved. V lost 0 bases and J 3 bases, leaving 3 bases between the germline ends. Germline V gives CDR1 MNHEY, CDR2 SVGEGT. The CDR3 has 12 residues. The CDR3 sequence is CASSYSNYEQYF. The CDR3, as DNA: TGTGCCAGCAGTTACTCCAACTACGAGCAGTACTTC.

This clone was detected a few times. Distinct nucleotide sequences in the sample also encode this CDR3. The chain combines TRBV9 with TRBJ1-4, with 8 positions matching TRBD1. The CDR3 length is 15 residues. CDR1 and CDR2 from the germline V gene are SGDLS and YYNGEE. After removal of 3 bases from V and 4 bases from J, the junction contained 5 bases not matched to a gene. CDR3 in DNA: TGTGCCAGCAGCGGCGGGGACAGGAATAATGAAAAACTGTTTTTT. Its translation is CASSGGDRNNEKLFF.

This clone was found once. The CDR3 sequence: CASSQDPGGLETQYF. CDR3 in DNA: TGTGCCAGCAGCCAAGACCCCGGGGGGTTGGAGACCCAGTACTTC. The gene calls are TRBV3-1 (or the pseudogene TRBV3-2) and TRBJ2-5; 7 bases are shared with TRBD2. Germline V gene data show CDR1 as LGHDT and CDR2 as YNNKEL (reference sequence). Trimming cost V 0 bases and J 5 bases; bases outside gene matches: 6. This CDR3 has 15 residues.

This clone is labeled as medium-sized. This rearrangement joins TRBV6-5 to TRBJ1-2; 8 bases agree with TRBD1. V lost 6 bases to trimming and J lost 6 bases; unmatched junction nucleotides: 6. This CDR3 region has 13 residues. Germline values: CDR1 MNHEY, CDR2 SVGAGI. CDR3: CASSSGTGHGYTF. DNA for the CDR3: TGTGCCAGCAGCTCCGGGACAGGCCATGGCTACACCTTC.

J is TRBJ2-1 and V is TRBV28, with unresolved D. The CDR3 is made up of 11 amino acids. V was trimmed by 5 bases and J by 9 bases, leaving 8 bases between them. Germline V gene sequence: CDR1 MDHEN, CDR2 SYDVKM. Here the CDR3 reads CASSQLPEQFF. The CDR3 nucleotides are TGTGCCAGCAGTCAACTCCCTGAGCAGTTCTTC.

The chain combines TRBV7-8 with TRBJ1-1; 8 bases line up with TRBD1. The CDR3 runs to 16 residues. CDR1 and CDR2 (germline): SGHVS, FQNEAQ. V gave up 2 bases and J gave up 6 bases; unmatched junction bases: 11. CDR3 sequence: CASSLMLAGQGSEAFF. CDR3 DNA sequence: TGTGCCAGCAGCTTAATGCTAGCTGGACAGGGCTCTGAAGCTTTCTTT.

The V call is TRBV7-6, the J call TRBJ2-5, with 10 bases that match TRBD2. With V trimmed by 5 bases and J by 1 base, 7 bases remained unmatched. Germline V gene sequence: CDR1 SGHVS, CDR2 FNYEAQ. The CDR3 has 16 residues. CDR3 region: CASSGYSGGFQETQYF. The CDR3 DNA sequence: TGTGCCAGCAGCGGCTATAGCGGGGGGTTCCAAGAGACCCAGTACTTC.

The CDR3 protein is CASSSGLGGTFGQFF. CDR3 in DNA: TGTGCCAGCAGCTCGGGACTAGGGGGGACTTTTGGGCAGTTCTTC. This rearrangement joins TRBV7-9 to TRBJ2-1; 8 bases map to TRBD2. The CDR3 runs 15 residues. The J segment lost 12 bases and the V segment lost 4 bases, leaving 14 bases of the junction unmatched. Germline CDR1 is SEHNR and CDR2 is FQNEAQ (reference sequence).

This chain links TRBV12-3 or TRBV12-4 with TRBJ2-7; D is undetermined. Trimming removed 5 bases at V and 4 bases at J, with 9 bases between. The CDR3 has 12 residues. The CDR3 spells CASSPSLYEQYF. CDR3 sequence (DNA): TGTGCCAGCAGTCCTTCCCTGTACGAGCAGTACTTC.

The chain joins TRBV5-1 to TRBJ1-6; 7 bases are a match to TRBD1. Trimming took 0 bases from V and 7 from J; bases not matched to a gene: 4. The CDR3 extends over 15 amino acids. Germline V gene sequence: CDR1 SGHRS, CDR2 YFSETQ. Written as DNA, the CDR3 is TGCGCCAGCAGCTTGGAGGGCAGGGGGAATTCACCCCTCCACTTT. Translation gives CASSLEGRGNSPLHF.

The CDR3 bases are TGTGCCAGCATCCCCGGGACTAGCGGACTTCGCGCCTACGAGCAGTACTTC. Its translation is CASIPGTSGLRAYEQYF. V and J are TRBV6-2 or TRBV6-3 and TRBJ2-7; 11 nucleotides match TRBD2. This CDR3 region has 17 residues. CDR1 and CDR2 (germline): MNHEY, SVGEGT. V trimming: 7 bases; J trimming: 2 bases; junction bases outside the gene matches: 13.